Each of the 26 T cell receptor beta chains below was sequenced from the same sample in a study of T-cell reconstitution after alpha-beta-depleted transplantation in children. The TCRbeta library incorporated unique molecular identifiers. TCRdb reprocessed the PCR reads with MiXCR, giving one entry per CDR3 protein. The table records 60,000 to 100,000 distinct CDR3 sequences, 15% to 20% of them present only once. The sample consisted of PBMCs, mostly from graft donor cells, taken 360 days after TCRalphabeta/CD19-depleted stem cell transplant. The receptors stem from a male patient aged 2 to 9 who had a stem cell transplant for acute lymphoblastic leukemia, so the T cells may come from the graft donor.

V is TRBV5-1 and J is TRBJ2-3; a possible D gene is TRBD2 (5 bases). The CDR3 contains 15 residues. V was pared by 0 bases and J by 3 bases, with 11 bases between. Germline-derived CDR1 and CDR2 are SGHRS and YFSETQ. CDR3 bases: TGCGCCAGCAGCTTGGCCTACGGGAAAACAGATACGCAGTATTTT. This gives the protein CASSLAYGKTDTQYF.

This chain links TRBV5-1 with TRBJ2-2; D unresolved. Trimming shortened V by 1 base and J by 3 bases, and 13 bases separated the two germline ends. The CDR3 extends over 16 amino acids. Germline V gene lookup returns CDR1 SGHRS and CDR2 YFSETQ. The CDR3 reads CASSLLGERDTGELFF. The CDR3 DNA reads TGCGCCAGCAGCTTGTTAGGAGAACGGGACACCGGGGAGCTGTTTTTT.

This clonotype was recorded a few times. The chain uses TRBV4-1 and TRBJ2-1; tentative D call: TRBD2 (5 bases). Trimming left V 2 bases short and J 2 bases short, with 16 bases between. Germline V CDR1 and CDR2: MGHRA, YSYEKL. CDR3 length equals 17 residues. CDR3 sequence (DNA): TGCGCCAGCAGCCAATCCTCGAGAGGAGGCCCCTACAATGAGCAGTTCTTC. Protein: CASSQSSRGGPYNEQFF.

This clonotype was found a few times. This rearrangement joins TRBV12-3 or TRBV12-4 to TRBJ2-2; possible D gene TRBD2, 5 bases. V was trimmed by 1 base and J by 5 bases, leaving 11 bases between them. This CDR3 spans 15 amino acids. The CDR3 DNA is TGTGCCAGCAGTTTAGTGGGTCGGACTACCGGGGAGCTGTTTTTT. Protein: CASSLVGRTTGELFF.

CDR3 DNA: TGTGCCAGCAGCTTCAAAGCGGGAAGGGGCTACGAGCAGTACTTC. Translation gives CASSFKAGRGYEQYF. The chain links TRBV5-4 to TRBJ2-7; TRBD2 agrees at 7 bases. The V gene end was trimmed by 2 bases and the J gene end by 3 bases; junction bases not matched to a gene: 8. From germline, CDR1 is SGHNT and CDR2 YYREEE (reference sequence). The CDR3 consists of 15 residues.

The rearrangement links TRBV20-1 to TRBJ1-2, with D possibly matching TRBD1 (5 bases). CDR1 and CDR2 from the germline V gene are DFQATT and SNEGSKA (reference sequence). This CDR3 has 9 amino acids. For the CDR3, the DNA is TGCGGGGCCCCTTATGGCTACACCTTC. This gives the protein CGAPYGYTF.

The table lists this clonotype with a few counts. CDR3 bases: TGCGCCAGCAGCTTGCAACAGGGAGGCAACACTGAAGCTTTCTTT. Its protein is CASSLQQGGNTEAFF. This chain connects TRBV5-1 to TRBJ1-1, with D tentatively TRBD1 (6 bases). There are 15 residues in the CDR3. V gave up 1 base and J gave up 2 bases, with 12 bases separating them. Germline CDR1 is SGHRS and CDR2 is YFSETQ.

The rearrangement joins TRBV5-1 to TRBJ2-7; 8 bases are shared with TRBD1. This CDR3 comprises 16 residues. Germline V lookup: CDR1 SGHRS, CDR2 YFSETQ. V gave up 0 bases and J gave up 3 bases; unmatched junction bases: 8. DNA for the CDR3: TGCGCCAGCAGCTTGGTAGTACAGGGGGAGCGCTACGAGCAGTACTTC. Protein sequence: CASSLVVQGERYEQYF.

This clonotype was counted many times. The V gene is TRBV7-2, the J gene TRBJ2-1; unclear D gene. Per the germline V gene, CDR1 is SGHTA and CDR2 is FQGNSA. This CDR3 comprises 15 residues. The V gene lost 3 bases and the J gene lost 4 bases, with 13 bases spanning the gap. CDR3 bases: TGTGCCAGCAGCTTTCGACCGAGATTGTACAATGAGCAGTTCTTC. Protein: CASSFRPRLYNEQFF.

This clonotype came up many times. The chain joins TRBV27 to TRBJ1-2, with D possibly matching TRBD1 (5 bases). The CDR3 runs 15 residues. Trimming removed 6 bases at V and 2 bases at J, with 16 bases between. The germline gives CDR1 MNHEY, CDR2 SMNVEV (reference sequence). The CDR3 bases are TGTGCCAGCAGATCAACGCGTCGGGGGAACTATGGCTACACCTTC. Residues: CASRSTRRGNYGYTF.

The V and J genes are TRBV29-1 and TRBJ2-1; 9 bases match TRBD2. J was trimmed by 4 bases and V by 7 bases; bases with no gene match: 8. CDR1 SQVTM and CDR2 ANQGSEA come from the germline V gene. The CDR3 is made up of 14 amino acids. The CDR3 region has the DNA TGCAGCGCGGACCCTAGCGGGACGTACAATGAGCAGTTCTTC. This gives the protein CSADPSGTYNEQFF.

The V call is TRBV7-9, the J call TRBJ2-3; 14 nucleotides line up with TRBD2. The germline gives CDR1 SEHNR, CDR2 FQNEAQ (reference sequence). Trimming took 3 bases from V and 1 from J; bases not matched to a gene: 3. The CDR3 is 17 residues long. This CDR3 is CASSFPGLAGGTDTQYF. The CDR3 nucleotides are TGTGCCAGCAGCTTTCCGGGACTAGCGGGAGGCACAGATACGCAGTATTTT.

This clonotype was detected many times. The V call is TRBV12-3 or TRBV12-4, the J call TRBJ2-5; 13 bases align to TRBD2. The V and J ends lost 5 bases and 2 bases, in that order; junction bases with no gene match: 5. This CDR3 is 16 amino acids long. CDR3 DNA sequence: TGTGCCAGCAGTCCGGGACTAGCGGGGACGCAAGAGACCCAGTACTTC. This codes for CASSPGLAGTQETQYF.

This chain uses TRBV10-3 with TRBJ2-3, with 7 bases identical to TRBD2. There are 14 residues in the CDR3. V lost 5 bases and J lost 6; bases outside the gene matches: 8. CDR1 is ENHRY and CDR2 is SYGVKD in the germline V gene. This CDR3 reads CAISSLAGLDTQYF. The DNA for the CDR3 is TGTGCCATCAGTAGTTTAGCGGGCCTTGATACGCAGTATTTT.

This clonotype was picked up a small number of times. The rearrangement links TRBV6-2 or TRBV6-3 to TRBJ1-2, with D maybe TRBD1 (6 bases). V lost 5 bases and J 4 bases, leaving 14 bases between the germline ends. The CDR3 runs 14 residues. CDR1 MNHEY and CDR2 SVGEGT come from the germline V gene. CDR3 nucleotide sequence: TGTGCCAGCAGTCCTCCGGACAGAGCCTATGGCTACACCTTC. It is translated as CASSPPDRAYGYTF.

The V gene is TRBV29-1, the J gene TRBJ1-1; D is unresolved. Looked up from germline, CDR1 is SQVTM and CDR2 is ANQGSEA. The CDR3 is 12 residues long. The V end was cut by 4 bases, the J end by 0 bases, with 6 bases between. The CDR3 region is CSVARVNTEAFF. CDR3 sequence (DNA): TGCAGCGTTGCAAGGGTGAACACTGAAGCTTTCTTT.

The chain joins TRBV20-1 to TRBJ2-3; 9 nucleotides line up with TRBD1. V shed 7 bases and J 6 bases; nucleotides not matched to a gene: 11. Germline values: CDR1 DFQATT, CDR2 SNEGSKA (reference sequence). The CDR3 runs to 14 residues. This chain's CDR3 is CSVTRTGVLDTQYF. DNA for the CDR3: TGCAGTGTTACCCGGACAGGGGTGTTGGATACGCAGTATTTT.

This clonotype was seen a handful of times. V gene TRBV11-2 combines with J gene TRBJ2-2; 9 bases are a match to TRBD2. The J segment lost 6 bases and the V segment lost 5 bases, leaving 4 bases of the junction unmatched. Germline V lookup: CDR1 SGHAT, CDR2 FQNNGV. There are 14 residues in the CDR3. CDR3 sequence (DNA): TGTGCCAGCAGCCCCCAGCGGGAGGCCGGGGAGCTGTTTTTT. Translating gives CASSPQREAGELFF. Supplemented by reference TRBV11-2 and TRBJ2-2, the full variable domain reads EAGVAQSPRYKIIEKRQSVAFWCNPISGHATLYWYQQILGQGPKLLIQFQNNGVVDDSQLPKDRFSAERLKGVDSTLKIQPAKLEDSAVYLCASSPQREAGELFFGEGSRLTVL.

CDR3 protein: CASSFNSYEQYF. CDR3 in DNA: TGTGCCAGCAGCTTCAATTCCTACGAGCAGTACTTC. The chain links TRBV5-6 to TRBJ2-7; D is ambiguous. The CDR3 has 12 residues. The germline V gene encodes CDR1 SGHDT and CDR2 YYEEEE. V lost 2 bases, J lost 1 base, and 4 bases lay in between.

This chain uses TRBV7-9 with TRBJ2-1; 8 nucleotides align to TRBD1. CDR1 is SEHNR, CDR2 FQNEAQ, per germline (reference sequence). CDR3 length equals 15 residues. J was trimmed by 6 bases and V by 0 bases; bases with no gene match: 4. The CDR3 here is CASSLAYRGVNEQFF. Here the CDR3 DNA reads TGTGCCAGCAGCTTAGCTTACAGGGGGGTCAATGAGCAGTTCTTC.

This clonotype was found many times. CDR3 amino acids: CASSQERGPTPYEQYF. In nucleotides, the CDR3 is TGCGCCAGCAGCCAAGAAAGGGGCCCAACCCCCTACGAGCAGTACTTC. This chain uses TRBV4-1 with TRBJ2-7, with a possible D match to TRBD1 (5 bases). The CDR3 totals 16 residues. V lost 0 bases and J lost 2, with 14 bases in between. Germline V gene lookup returns CDR1 MGHRA and CDR2 YSYEKL.

A few counts support this clonotype. The chain has TRBV7-8 and TRBJ1-1; D is undetermined. The germline CDR1 and CDR2 sequences are SGHVS and FQNEAQ. V shed 5 bases and J shed 1 base, with 11 bases lying between them. This CDR3 has 14 residues. The CDR3 loop reads CASSITTRNTEAFF. The CDR3 coding sequence is TGTGCCAGCAGCATTACGACAAGGAACACTGAAGCTTTCTTT.

This clonotype was detected many times. The rearrangement uses TRBV12-3 or TRBV12-4 and TRBJ1-1, with D tentatively TRBD1 (6 bases). The CDR3 sequence is 15 residues long. V lost 6 bases and J lost 6, with 20 bases in between. The CDR3, as DNA: TGTGCCAGCAGGGCTACAGGGAAAGCTTCCTCTGAAGCTTTCTTT. Protein sequence: CASRATGKASSEAFF.

This clonotype was detected only a few times. V usage is TRBV12-3 or TRBV12-4 and J usage is TRBJ2-2, with 7 bases lining up with TRBD1. V lost 3 bases to trimming and J lost 6 bases; unmatched junction nucleotides: 7. This CDR3 region has 15 residues. CDR3 sequence (DNA): TGTGCCAGCAGTTTCTACAGGGGATATTCCGGGGAGCTGTTTTTT. The encoded protein is CASSFYRGYSGELFF.

The chain couples TRBV6-1 to TRBJ2-7, with D perhaps matching TRBD1 or TRBD2 (5 bases each). This CDR3 is built from 14 residues. V dropped 6 bases and J dropped 3 bases, with 15 bases sitting between them. Germline CDR1 and CDR2: MNHNS and SASEGT. In DNA form, the CDR3 reads TGTGCCAGCAGCCGAGGACACGGGGTCTACGAGCAGTACTTC. It specifies CASSRGHGVYEQYF.

This chain connects TRBV10-1 to TRBJ2-7; perhaps TRBD1 as D (6 bases). The germline V gene encodes CDR1 WNHNN and CDR2 SYGVQD (reference sequence). This CDR3 region has 11 residues. Trimming took 3 bases from V and 7 from J, leaving 7 bases between them. CDR3 sequence reads: CASSDRGEQYF. The CDR3, as DNA: TGCGCCAGCAGTGACAGGGGAGAGCAGTACTTC.